This T cell receptor (beta chain) was identified during a study of CD8 T cells in Susac syndrome. For the study at large: At the time their blood was drawn, patients with Susac syndrome were either therapy-naive, on corticosteroids (with some of them also receiving intravenous immunoglobulin), or on intravenous immunoglobulin alone.

Study results and limitations: By the study's own acknowledgment, its TCR sequencing and HLA analysis included relatively few individuals.

Blood CD8+ and CD4+ T cells underwent high-throughput TCR beta sequencing. With respect to this clonotype: Its antigen is unidentified.

CDR1 is SQVTM and CDR2 is ANQGSEA in the germline V gene. The length of the CDR3 is 12 residues. Losses at the gene ends were 5 bases for V and 0 bases for J; bases not matched to a gene: 1. When the RNA was reverse transcribed, random hexamers were used with an input of roughly 0.45 to 1 ug. The immunoSEQ assay covered 54 Vbeta and 13 Jbeta segments for CDR3. TCRdb reanalysed the immunoSEQ multiplex PCR reads using MiXCR and keeps one entry per CDR3 protein. This sample has fewer than 140,000 distinct CDR3 sequences, with roughly 95% found just once. This TCR was sampled from a human donor with Susac syndrome. Sequencing was performed on CD8+ T cells from PBMCs. The chain couples TRBV29-1 to TRBJ2-7; TRBD1 matches 7 bases. The CDR3 here is CSVRQGSYEQYF. The CDR3 coding sequence is TGCAGCGTTCGACAGGGCTCCTACGAGCAGTACTTC.